This TCR beta chain was profiled in a study of shared clonotypes between healthy human individuals. Naive CD8 populations comprised CD45RO-negative cells positively selected for CCR7, excluding terminally differentiated effector memory CD45RA+ cells. There were no recent acute infections or vaccinations among the donors, who were healthy HIV-negative adults. Germline values: CDR1 KGHSH, CDR2 LQKENI. The CDR3 is 16 amino acids. V gave up 0 bases and J gave up 4 bases; unmatched junction bases: 4. TCRdb keeps only in-frame clones here, not all; method: immunoSEQ multiplex PCR. The sample consists of hundreds of thousands of clones, 95% to 96% of them appearing once. This clone appeared once.

The clonotype originates from a woman in her 30s in good health. Sequencing used naive CD8+ T cells sorted from blood. The gene calls are TRBV18 and TRBJ2-1, with 9 bases that match TRBD1. CDR3 residues: CASSPPRDREYNEQFF. The CDR3 DNA follows: TGTGCCAGCTCACCACCGCGGGACAGGGAATACAATGAGCAGTTCTTC.